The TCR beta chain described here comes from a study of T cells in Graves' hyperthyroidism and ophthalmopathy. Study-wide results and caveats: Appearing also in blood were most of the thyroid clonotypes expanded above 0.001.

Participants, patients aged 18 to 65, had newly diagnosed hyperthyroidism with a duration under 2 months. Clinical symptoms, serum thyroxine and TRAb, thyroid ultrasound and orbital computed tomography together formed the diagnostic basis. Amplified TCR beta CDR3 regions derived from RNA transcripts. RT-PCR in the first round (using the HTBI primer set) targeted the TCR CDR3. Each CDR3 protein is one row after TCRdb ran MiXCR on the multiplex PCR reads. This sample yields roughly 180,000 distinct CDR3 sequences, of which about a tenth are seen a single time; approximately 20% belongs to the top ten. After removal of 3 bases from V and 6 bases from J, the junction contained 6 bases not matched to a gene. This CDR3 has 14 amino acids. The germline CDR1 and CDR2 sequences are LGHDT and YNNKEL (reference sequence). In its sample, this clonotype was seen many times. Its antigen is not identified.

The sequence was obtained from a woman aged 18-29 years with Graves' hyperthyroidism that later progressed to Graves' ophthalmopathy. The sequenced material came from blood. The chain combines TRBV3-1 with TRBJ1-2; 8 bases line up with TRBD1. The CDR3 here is CASSQLTGGDGYTF. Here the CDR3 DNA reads TGTGCCAGCAGCCAGCTAACAGGGGGGGATGGCTACACCTTC.